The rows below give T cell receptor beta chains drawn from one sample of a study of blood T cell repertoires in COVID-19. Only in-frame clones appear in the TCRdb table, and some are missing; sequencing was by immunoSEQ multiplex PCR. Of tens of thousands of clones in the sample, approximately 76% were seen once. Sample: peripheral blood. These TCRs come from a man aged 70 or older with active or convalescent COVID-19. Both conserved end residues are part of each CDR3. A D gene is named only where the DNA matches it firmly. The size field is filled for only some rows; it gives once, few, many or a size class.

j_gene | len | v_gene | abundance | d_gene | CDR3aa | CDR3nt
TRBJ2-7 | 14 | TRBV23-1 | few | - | CASSHRGGAYEQYF | TGCGCCAGCAGCCACAGGGGGGGGGCCTACGAGCAGTACTTC
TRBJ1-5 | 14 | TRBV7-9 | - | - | CASSPLREGQPQHF | TGTGCCAGCAGCCCCTTGAGGGAGGGCCAGCCCCAGCATTTT
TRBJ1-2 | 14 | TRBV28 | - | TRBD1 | CASRPPGTAYGYTF | TGTGCCAGCAGACCCCCCGGGACAGCCTATGGCTACACCTTC
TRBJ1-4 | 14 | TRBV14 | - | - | CASSRPGSGEKLFF | TGTGCCAGCAGCCGTCCGGGGTCTGGGGAAAAACTGTTTTTT
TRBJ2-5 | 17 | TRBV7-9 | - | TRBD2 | CASSLGERGGLWETQYF | TGTGCCAGCAGCTTAGGGGAGCGGGGGGGCCTGTGGGAGACCCAGTACTTC
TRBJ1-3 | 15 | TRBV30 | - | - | CAWSRGHRSGNTIYF | TGTGCCTGGAGTAGGGGACACCGATCTGGAAACACCATATATTTT
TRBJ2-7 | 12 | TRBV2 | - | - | CASSGGFYEQYF | TGTGCCAGCTCTGGGGGGTTTTACGAGCAGTACTTC
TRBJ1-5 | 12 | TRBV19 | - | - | CASSGTLRPQHF | TGTGCCAGTAGCGGGACACTCAGGCCCCAGCATTTT
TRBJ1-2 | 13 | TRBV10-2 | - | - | CASSQGSNYGYTF | TGCGCCAGCAGTCAGGGTAGTAACTATGGCTACACCTTC
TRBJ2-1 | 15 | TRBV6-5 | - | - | CASSYSAQGGYEQFF | TGTGCCAGCAGTTACTCTGCACAGGGTGGTTATGAGCAGTTCTTC
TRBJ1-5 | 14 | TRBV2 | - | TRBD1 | CASSPQGAYQPQHF | TGTGCCAGCAGTCCTCAGGGGGCCTATCAGCCCCAGCATTTT
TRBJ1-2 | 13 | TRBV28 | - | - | CASSLQGSYGYTF | TGTGCCAGCAGTTTACAGGGTAGCTATGGCTACACCTTC
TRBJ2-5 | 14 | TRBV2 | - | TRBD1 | CASRVDGTEETQYF | TGTGCCAGCAGGGTTGACGGGACAGAAGAGACCCAGTACTTC
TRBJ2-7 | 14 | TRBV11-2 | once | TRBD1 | CASSLPGQLYEQYF | TGTGCCAGCAGCTTACCGGGACAGCTCTACGAGCAGTACTTC
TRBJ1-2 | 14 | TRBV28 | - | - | CASHPGGGMEGYTF | TGTGCCAGCCATCCCGGAGGAGGGATGGAGGGCTACACCTTC
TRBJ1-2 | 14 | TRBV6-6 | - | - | CASSPGVRALGYTF | TGTGCCAGCAGCCCAGGGGTGAGGGCCTTGGGCTACACCTTC
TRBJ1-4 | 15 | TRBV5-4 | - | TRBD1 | CASSSQQGSWEKLFF | TGTGCCAGCAGCTCCCAACAGGGGTCGTGGGAAAAACTGTTTTTT
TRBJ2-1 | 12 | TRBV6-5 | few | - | CATTGWGNEQFF | TGTGCCACTACAGGGTGGGGGAATGAGCAGTTCTTC
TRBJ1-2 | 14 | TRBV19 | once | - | CASSIQTGSYGYTF | TGTGCCAGTAGTATACAGACAGGCTCCTATGGCTACACCTTC
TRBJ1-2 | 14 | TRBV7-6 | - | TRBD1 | CASSLRQGDYGYTF | TGTGCCAGCAGCTTACGCCAGGGGGACTATGGCTACACCTTC
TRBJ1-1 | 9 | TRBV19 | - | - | CATLIGAFF | TGTGCCACCCTAATCGGAGCTTTCTTT
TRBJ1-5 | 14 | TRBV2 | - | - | CASSASWRNQPQHF | TGTGCCAGCAGCGCTAGTTGGCGCAATCAGCCCCAGCATTTT
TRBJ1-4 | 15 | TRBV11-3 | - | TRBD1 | CASSLPTGGNEKLFF | TGTGCCAGCAGCTTACCGACAGGGGGAAATGAAAAACTGTTTTTT
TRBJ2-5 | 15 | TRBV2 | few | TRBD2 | CASKEEAGGPQTQYF | TGTGCCAGCAAGGAAGAGGCGGGGGGGCCACAGACCCAGTACTTC
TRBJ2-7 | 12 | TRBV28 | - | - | CASRTEAYEQYF | TGTGCCAGCAGGACAGAGGCGTACGAGCAGTACTTC
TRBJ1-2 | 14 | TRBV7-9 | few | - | CASSFSRQYYGYTF | TGTGCCAGCAGCTTTTCCCGACAGTACTATGGCTACACCTTC
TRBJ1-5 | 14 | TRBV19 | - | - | CASSMLTGNQPQHF | TGTGCCAGTAGTATGCTCACAGGGAATCAGCCCCAGCATTTT
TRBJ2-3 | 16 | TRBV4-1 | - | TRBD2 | CASTHTAGVSTDTQYF | TGCGCCAGCACTCACACGGCGGGGGTGAGCACAGATACGCAGTATTTT
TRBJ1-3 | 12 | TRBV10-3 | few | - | CAGQGSGNTIYF | TGTGCCGGGCAGGGCTCTGGAAACACCATATATTTT
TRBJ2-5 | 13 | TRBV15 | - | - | CATSEGTSETQYF | TGTGCCACCAGCGAGGGGACATCGGAGACCCAGTACTTC
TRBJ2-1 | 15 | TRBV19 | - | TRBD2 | CASSIGGAPYNEQFF | TGTGCCAGTAGTATCGGGGGGGCCCCCTACAATGAGCAGTTCTTC
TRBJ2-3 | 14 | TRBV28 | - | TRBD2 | CASRLSGITDTQYF | TGTGCCAGCAGGCTAAGCGGGATCACAGATACGCAGTATTTT
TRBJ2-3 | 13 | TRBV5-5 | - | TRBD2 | CASSLERGDTQYF | TGTGCCAGCAGCTTGGAGCGGGGCGATACGCAGTATTTT
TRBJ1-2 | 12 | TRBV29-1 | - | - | CSTGGGGYGYTF | TGCAGCACGGGTGGGGGAGGGTATGGCTACACCTTC
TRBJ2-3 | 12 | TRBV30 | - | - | CAWSSNTDTQYF | TGTGCCTGGAGTTCAAACACAGATACGCAGTATTTT
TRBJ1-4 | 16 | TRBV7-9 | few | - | CASSQGSRAFNEKLFF | TGTGCCAGCAGCCAGGGCTCAAGGGCCTTCAATGAAAAACTGTTTTTT
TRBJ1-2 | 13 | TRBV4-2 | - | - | CASSQLKGGGYTF | TGTGCCAGCAGCCAACTGAAAGGAGGGGGCTACACCTTC
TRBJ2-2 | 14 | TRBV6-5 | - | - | CASTSDRNTGELFF | TGTGCCAGCACCTCTGACAGAAACACCGGGGAGCTGTTTTTT
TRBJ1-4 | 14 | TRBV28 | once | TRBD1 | CASSPTGLVEKLFF | TGTGCCAGCAGCCCGACAGGGTTAGTAGAAAAACTGTTTTTT
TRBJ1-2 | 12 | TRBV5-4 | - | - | CASSLVQGFYTF | TGTGCCAGCAGCTTGGTCCAGGGCTTCTACACCTTC
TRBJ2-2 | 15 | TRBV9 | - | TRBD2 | CASSVSGAATGELFF | TGTGCCAGCAGCGTAAGCGGGGCAGCCACCGGGGAGCTGTTTTTT
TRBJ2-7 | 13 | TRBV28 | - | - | CASRGPTVYEQYF | TGTGCCAGCAGGGGCCCGACAGTGTACGAGCAGTACTTC
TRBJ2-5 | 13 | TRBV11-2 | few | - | CASSLTRGETQYF | TGTGCCAGCAGCTTAACTCGGGGGGAGACCCAGTACTTC
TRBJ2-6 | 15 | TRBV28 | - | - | CASSLSSYGANVLTF | TGTGCCAGCAGTCTCTCTAGTTATGGGGCCAACGTCCTGACTTTC
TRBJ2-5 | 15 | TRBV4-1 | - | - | CASSHPWRGQETQYF | TGCGCCAGCAGCCACCCGTGGCGGGGGCAGGAGACCCAGTACTTC
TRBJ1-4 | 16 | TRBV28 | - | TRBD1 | CASSRIQGSTNEKLFF | TGTGCCAGCAGTCGCATACAGGGGAGCACTAATGAAAAACTGTTTTTT
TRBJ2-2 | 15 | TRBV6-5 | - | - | CASSYVGHKTGELFF | TGTGCCAGCAGTTACGTGGGCCACAAAACCGGGGAGCTGTTTTTT
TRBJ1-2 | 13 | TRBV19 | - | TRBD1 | CASSKTGDYGYTF | TGTGCCAGTAGTAAGACAGGGGACTATGGCTACACCTTC
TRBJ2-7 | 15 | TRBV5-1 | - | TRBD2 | CASSPGAGGLYEQYF | TGCGCCAGCAGCCCGGGAGCGGGGGGCCTTTACGAGCAGTACTTC
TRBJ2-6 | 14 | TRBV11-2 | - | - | CASSPLSGANVLTF | TGTGCCAGCAGCCCCCTCTCTGGGGCCAACGTCCTGACTTTC
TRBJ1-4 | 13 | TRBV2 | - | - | CASCRGTNEKLFF | TGTGCCAGCTGTCGGGGAACTAATGAAAAACTGTTTTTT
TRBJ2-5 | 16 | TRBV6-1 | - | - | CASSEAARTTRETQYF | TGTGCCAGCAGTGAAGCCGCCCGGACTACAAGAGAGACCCAGTACTTC
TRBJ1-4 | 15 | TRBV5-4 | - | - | CAYKSARADDEKLFF | TGTGCCTACAAGTCGGCCAGGGCGGATGATGAAAAACTGTTTTTT
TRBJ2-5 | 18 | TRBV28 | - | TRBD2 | CASSPRAGLAGGSETQYF | TGTGCCAGCAGTCCCCGCGCGGGACTAGCGGGGGGGTCGGAGACCCAGTACTTC
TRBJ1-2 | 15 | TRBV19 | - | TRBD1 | CASSPGQSEFYGYTF | TGTGCCAGTAGTCCGGGACAGAGCGAGTTCTATGGCTACACCTTC
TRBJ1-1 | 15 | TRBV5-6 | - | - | CASSLVGRVNTEAFF | TGTGCCAGCAGCTTGGTTGGCAGGGTGAACACTGAAGCTTTCTTT
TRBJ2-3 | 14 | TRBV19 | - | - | CATSTGYLADTQYF | TGTGCCACCTCAACAGGGTATTTGGCGGATACGCAGTATTTT
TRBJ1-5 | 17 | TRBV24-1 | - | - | CATSDLQRSSKDQPQHF | TGTGCCACCAGTGATTTGCAAAGGAGTTCGAAGGATCAGCCCCAGCATTTT